This T cell receptor (beta chain) was sequenced during a study of blood T cell repertoires in COVID-19. On the study more broadly: Spain, Italy and the United States supplied samples that represented acute and convalescent COVID-19. T cells, B-cell-depleted T cells, or PBMCs provided the cDNA or gDNA that served as material.

In the study's own analysis: Nucleated cell number was recorded as an estimate derived from reference gene primer amplification. Profiling relied on immunoSEQ multiplex PCR, and the TCRdb table lists in-frame clones only, not all of them. Clone size and the V and J calls come from that table; the DNA yielded D and trimming. The sample yields about 250,000 clones, more than 75% seen once. J was trimmed by 4 bases and V by 1 base; bases with no gene match: 6. The CDR3 totals 15 residues. Looked up from germline, CDR1 is LGHNA and CDR2 is YSLEER. This clone showed up just once. The TCR was taken from a woman aged 60-75 years who had recovered from COVID-19. The genes are TRBV4-3 and TRBJ2-7; 8 nucleotides line up with TRBD2. Source material: peripheral blood. CDR3 in amino acids: CASSQGSGGAYEQYF. CDR3 nucleotides: TGCGCCAGCAGCCAAGGGTCCGGGGGGGCGTACGAGCAGTACTTC.